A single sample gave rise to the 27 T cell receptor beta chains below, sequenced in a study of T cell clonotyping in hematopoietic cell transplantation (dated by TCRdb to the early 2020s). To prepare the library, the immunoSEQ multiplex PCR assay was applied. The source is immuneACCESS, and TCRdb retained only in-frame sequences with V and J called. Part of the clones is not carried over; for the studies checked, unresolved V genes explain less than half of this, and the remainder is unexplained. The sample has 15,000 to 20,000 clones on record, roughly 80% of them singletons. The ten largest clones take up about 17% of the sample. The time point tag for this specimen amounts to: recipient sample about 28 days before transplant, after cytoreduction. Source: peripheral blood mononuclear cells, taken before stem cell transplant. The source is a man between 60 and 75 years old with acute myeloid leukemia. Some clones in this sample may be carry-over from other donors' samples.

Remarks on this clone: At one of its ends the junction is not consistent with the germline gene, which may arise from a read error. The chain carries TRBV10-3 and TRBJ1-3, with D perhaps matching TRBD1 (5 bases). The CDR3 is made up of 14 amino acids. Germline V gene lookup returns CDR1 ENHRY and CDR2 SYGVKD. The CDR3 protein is CASSLRGAGNTIYF. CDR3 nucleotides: TGTGCCAGCAGTTTAAGAGGGGCTGGAAACACCATATATTTT.

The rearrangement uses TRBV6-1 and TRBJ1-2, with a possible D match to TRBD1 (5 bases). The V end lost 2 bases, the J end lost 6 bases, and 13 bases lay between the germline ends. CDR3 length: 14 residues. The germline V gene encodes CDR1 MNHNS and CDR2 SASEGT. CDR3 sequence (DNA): TGTGCCAGCAGTGAAAGGCGGGACGTCGATGGCTACACCTTC. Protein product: CASSERRDVDGYTF.

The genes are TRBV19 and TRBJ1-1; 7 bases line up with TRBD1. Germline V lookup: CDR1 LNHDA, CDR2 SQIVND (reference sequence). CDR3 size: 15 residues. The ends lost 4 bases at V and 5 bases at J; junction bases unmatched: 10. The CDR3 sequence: CASSTNDRVRTEAFF. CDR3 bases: TGTGCCAGTAGTACCAACGACAGGGTGCGAACTGAAGCTTTCTTT.

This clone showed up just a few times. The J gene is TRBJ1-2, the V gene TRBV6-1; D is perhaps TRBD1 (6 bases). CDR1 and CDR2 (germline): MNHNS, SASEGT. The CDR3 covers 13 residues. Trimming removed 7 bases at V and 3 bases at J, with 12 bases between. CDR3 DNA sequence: TGTGCCAGCACCAACAGGGAATACTATGGCTACACCTTC. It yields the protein CASTNREYYGYTF.

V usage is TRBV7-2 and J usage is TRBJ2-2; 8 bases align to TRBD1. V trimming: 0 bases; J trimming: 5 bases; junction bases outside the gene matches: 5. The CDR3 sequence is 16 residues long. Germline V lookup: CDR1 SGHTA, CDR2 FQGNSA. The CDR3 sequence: CASSLALNRGTGELFF. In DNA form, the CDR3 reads TGTGCCAGCAGCTTAGCACTTAACAGGGGGACCGGGGAGCTGTTTTTT.

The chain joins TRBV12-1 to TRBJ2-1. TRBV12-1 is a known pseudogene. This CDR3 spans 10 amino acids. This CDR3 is CANLNREQFF. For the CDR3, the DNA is TGTGCCAACCTCAATAGGGAGCAGTTCTTC.

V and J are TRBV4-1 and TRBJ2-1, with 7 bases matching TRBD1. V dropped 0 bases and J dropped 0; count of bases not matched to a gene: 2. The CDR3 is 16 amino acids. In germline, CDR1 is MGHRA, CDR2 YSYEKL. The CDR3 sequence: CASSQEDRSSYNEQFF. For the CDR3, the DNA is TGCGCCAGCAGCCAAGAGGACAGGAGCTCCTACAATGAGCAGTTCTTC.

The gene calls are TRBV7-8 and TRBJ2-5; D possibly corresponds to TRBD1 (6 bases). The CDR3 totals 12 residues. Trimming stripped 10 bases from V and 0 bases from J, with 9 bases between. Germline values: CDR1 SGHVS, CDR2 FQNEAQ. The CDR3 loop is CATRTDQETQYF. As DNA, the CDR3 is TGTGCCACCCGGACAGACCAAGAGACCCAGTACTTC.

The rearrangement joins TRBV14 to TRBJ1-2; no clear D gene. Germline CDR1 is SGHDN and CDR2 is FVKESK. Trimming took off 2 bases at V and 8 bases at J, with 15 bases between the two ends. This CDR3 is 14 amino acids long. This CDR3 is CASSQSRVLGGYTF. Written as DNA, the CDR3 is TGTGCCAGCAGCCAAAGTAGGGTTTTAGGCGGCTACACCTTC.

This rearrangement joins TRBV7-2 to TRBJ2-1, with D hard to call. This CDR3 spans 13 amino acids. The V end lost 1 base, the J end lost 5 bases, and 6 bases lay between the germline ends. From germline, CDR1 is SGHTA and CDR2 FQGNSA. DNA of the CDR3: TGTGCCAGCAGCTTAGACTGGGACAATGAGCAGTTCTTC. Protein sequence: CASSLDWDNEQFF.

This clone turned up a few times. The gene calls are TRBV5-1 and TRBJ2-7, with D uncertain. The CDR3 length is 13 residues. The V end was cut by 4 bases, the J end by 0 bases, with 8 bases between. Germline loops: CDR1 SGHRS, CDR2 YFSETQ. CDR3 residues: CASSRPDSYEQYF. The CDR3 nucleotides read TGCGCCAGCAGCAGACCGGACTCCTACGAGCAGTACTTC.

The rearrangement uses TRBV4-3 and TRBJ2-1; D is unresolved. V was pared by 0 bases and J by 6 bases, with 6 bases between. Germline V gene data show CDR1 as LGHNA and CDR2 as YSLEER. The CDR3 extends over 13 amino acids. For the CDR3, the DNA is TGCGCCAGCAGCCAAGAAATAAGCAATGAGCAGTTCTTC. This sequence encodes CASSQEISNEQFF.

CDR3 bases: TGTGCCAGTAGTAACTTGGACACGCGTGAAAAACTGTTTTTT. Translating it yields CASSNLDTREKLFF. V gene TRBV19 combines with J gene TRBJ1-4; tentative D call: TRBD1 (5 bases). The CDR3 is made up of 14 amino acids. With 4 bases removed from V and 7 bases from J, the gap between germline ends came to 13 bases. Germline values: CDR1 LNHDA, CDR2 SQIVND (reference sequence). Filled out from reference TRBV19 and TRBJ1-4, the complete variable domain reads DGGITQSPKYLFRKEGQNVTLSCEQNLNHDAMYWYRQDPGQGLRLIYYSQIVNDFQKGDIAEGYSVSREKKESFPLTVTSAQKNPTAFYLCASSNLDTREKLFFGSGTQLSVL.

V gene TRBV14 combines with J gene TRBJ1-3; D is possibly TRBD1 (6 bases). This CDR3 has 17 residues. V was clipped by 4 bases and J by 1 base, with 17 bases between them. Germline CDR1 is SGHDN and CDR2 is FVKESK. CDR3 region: CASSPYDSGVSGNTIYF. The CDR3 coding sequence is TGTGCCAGCAGCCCTTACGACTCAGGGGTTTCTGGAAACACCATATATTTT.

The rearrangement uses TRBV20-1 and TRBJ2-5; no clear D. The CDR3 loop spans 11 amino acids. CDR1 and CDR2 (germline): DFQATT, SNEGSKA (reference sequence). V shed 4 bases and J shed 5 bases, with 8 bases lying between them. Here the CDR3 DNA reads TGCAGTGCTACCGAAAGTGAGACCCAGTACTTC. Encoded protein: CSATESETQYF.

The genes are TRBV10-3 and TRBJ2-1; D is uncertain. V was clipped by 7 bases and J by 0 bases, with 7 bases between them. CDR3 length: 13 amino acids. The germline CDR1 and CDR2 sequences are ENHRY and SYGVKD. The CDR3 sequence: CAITASSYNEQFF. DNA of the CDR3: TGTGCCATCACAGCTAGCTCCTACAATGAGCAGTTCTTC.

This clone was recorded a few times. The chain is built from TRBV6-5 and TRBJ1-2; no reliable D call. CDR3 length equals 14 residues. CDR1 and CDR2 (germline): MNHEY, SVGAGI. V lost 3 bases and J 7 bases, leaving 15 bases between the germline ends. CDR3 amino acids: CASSYGLEYSGYTF. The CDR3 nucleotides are TGTGCCAGCAGTTATGGCCTAGAGTACTCTGGCTACACCTTC.

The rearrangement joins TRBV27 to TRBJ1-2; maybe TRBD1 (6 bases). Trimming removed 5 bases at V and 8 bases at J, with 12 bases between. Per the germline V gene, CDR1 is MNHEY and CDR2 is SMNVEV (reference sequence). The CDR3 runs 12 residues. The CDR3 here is CASSEQGGGYTF. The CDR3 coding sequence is TGTGCCAGCAGTGAACAGGGTGGGGGCTACACCTTC.

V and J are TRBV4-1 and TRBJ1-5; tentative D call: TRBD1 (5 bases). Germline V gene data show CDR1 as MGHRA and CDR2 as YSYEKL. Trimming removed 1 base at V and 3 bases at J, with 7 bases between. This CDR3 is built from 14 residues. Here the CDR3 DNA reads TGCGCCAGCAGCCAAGGACAGTTCAATCAGCCCCAGCATTTT. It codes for CASSQGQFNQPQHF.

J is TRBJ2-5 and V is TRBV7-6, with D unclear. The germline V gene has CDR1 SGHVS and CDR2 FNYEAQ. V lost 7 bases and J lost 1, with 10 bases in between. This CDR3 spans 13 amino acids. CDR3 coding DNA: TGTGCCAGCAATTTAGGCGCCCAAGAGACCCAGTACTTC. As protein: CASNLGAQETQYF.

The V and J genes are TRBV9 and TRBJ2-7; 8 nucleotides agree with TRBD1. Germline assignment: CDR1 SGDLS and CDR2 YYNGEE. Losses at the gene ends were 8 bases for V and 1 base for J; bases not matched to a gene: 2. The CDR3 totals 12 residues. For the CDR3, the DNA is TGTGCCAGTGGACAGGGATCCTACGAGCAGTACTTC. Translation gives CASGQGSYEQYF.

The chain's CDR3 is CASRGQGKLSEAFF. CDR3 nucleotides: TGTGCCAGCAGGGGACAGGGGAAATTATCTGAAGCTTTCTTT. V and J are TRBV6-6 and TRBJ1-1; TRBD1 aligns across 10 bases. Germline CDR1 is MNHNY and CDR2 is SVGAGI (reference sequence). V was clipped by 6 bases and J by 6 bases; unmatched bases: 7. CDR3 length: 14 amino acids.

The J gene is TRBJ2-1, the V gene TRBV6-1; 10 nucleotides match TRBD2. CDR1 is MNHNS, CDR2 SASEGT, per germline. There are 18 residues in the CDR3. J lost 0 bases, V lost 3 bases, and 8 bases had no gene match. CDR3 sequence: CASSEASGGPSSYNEQFF. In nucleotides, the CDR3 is TGTGCCAGCAGTGAGGCTAGCGGGGGCCCTAGCTCCTACAATGAGCAGTTCTTC.

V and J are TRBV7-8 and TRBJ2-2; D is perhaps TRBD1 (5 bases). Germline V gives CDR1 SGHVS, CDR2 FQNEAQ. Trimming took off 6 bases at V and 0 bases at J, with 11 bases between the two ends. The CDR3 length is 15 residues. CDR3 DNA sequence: TGTGCCAGCAGACACAGACAGCCGAACACCGGGGAGCTGTTTTTT. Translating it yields CASRHRQPNTGELFF.

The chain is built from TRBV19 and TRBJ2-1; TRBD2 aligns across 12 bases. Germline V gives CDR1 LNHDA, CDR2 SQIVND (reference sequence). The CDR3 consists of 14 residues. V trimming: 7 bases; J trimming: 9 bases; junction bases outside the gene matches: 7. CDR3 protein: CASKTSGGVGEQFF. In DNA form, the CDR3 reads TGTGCCAGTAAGACTAGCGGGGGAGTGGGTGAGCAGTTCTTC. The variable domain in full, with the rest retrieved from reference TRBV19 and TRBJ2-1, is DGGITQSPKYLFRKEGQNVTLSCEQNLNHDAMYWYRQDPGQGLRLIYYSQIVNDFQKGDIAEGYSVSREKKESFPLTVTSAQKNPTAFYLCASKTSGGVGEQFFGPGTRLTVL.

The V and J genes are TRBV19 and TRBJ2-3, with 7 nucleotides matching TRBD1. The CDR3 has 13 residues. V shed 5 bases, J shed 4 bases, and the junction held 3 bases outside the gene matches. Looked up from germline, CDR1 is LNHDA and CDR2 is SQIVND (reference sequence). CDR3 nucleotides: TGTGCCAGTAGTGAGACAGGGCCAGATACGCAGTATTTT. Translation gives CASSETGPDTQYF.

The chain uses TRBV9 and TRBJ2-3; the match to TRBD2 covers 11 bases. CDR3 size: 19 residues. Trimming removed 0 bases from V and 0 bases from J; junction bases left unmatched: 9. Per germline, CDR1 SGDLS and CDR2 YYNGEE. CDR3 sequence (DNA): TGTGCCAGCAGCGTAGGTAGTAGCGGGGGGGCCGTTAGCACAGATACGCAGTATTTT. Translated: CASSVGSSGGAVSTDTQYF.